This is a list of T cell receptor beta chains from one sample in a study of cytomegalovirus exposure and HLA in healthy donors. Clones were sequenced by immunoSEQ multiplex PCR, and TCRdb holds only the in-frame ones, with some missing. This sample's table reports approximately 110,000 clones. The sequenced sample consisted of PBMCs. The receptor set was obtained from a man aged 18 to 35 in good health and CMV-seronegative. The CDR3 runs from the conserved cysteine through the conserved F or W. The D gene is left open where the match is weak.

>13|TRBJ2-5|.|TRBV6-5
CASSYSVGETQYF
TGTGCCAGCAGTTACTCTGTCGGAGAGACCCAGTACTTC
>14|TRBJ2-2|.|TRBV6-1
CASSDPRYTGELFF
TGTGCCAGCAGTGACCCCCGGTATACCGGGGAGCTGTTTTTT
>13|TRBJ1-2|TRBD1|TRBV6-1
CASSGQGRYGYTF
TGTGCCAGCAGCGGACAGGGACGCTATGGCTACACCTTC
>15|TRBJ1-2|.|TRBV5-8
CASSLLGTSNYGYTF
TGTGCCAGCAGCTTGCTGGGCACGTCTAACTATGGCTACACCTTC
>15|TRBJ2-2|.|TRBV27
CASSLNRPNTGELFF
TGTGCCAGCAGTTTAAACAGGCCGAACACCGGGGAGCTGTTTTTT
>16|TRBJ2-7|TRBD2|TRBV7-8
CASSLHGTRAPYEQYF
TGTGCCAGCAGCTTACACGGGACTAGAGCACCCTACGAGCAGTACTTC
>15|TRBJ1-2|.|TRBV30
CAWSVRRQGGYGYTF
TGTGCCTGGAGTGTACGTCGGCAGGGTGGCTATGGCTACACCTTC
>19|TRBJ2-5|TRBD2|TRBV28
CASSLRTSGRVHPKETQYF
TGTGCCAGCAGTTTACGGACTAGCGGGAGGGTCCACCCCAAAGAGACCCAGTACTTC
>14|TRBJ1-1|TRBD1|TRBV5-4
CASSPTGRNTEAFF
TGTGCCAGCAGCCCGACAGGGCGGAACACTGAAGCTTTCTTT
>15|TRBJ2-5|TRBD2|TRBV6-5
CASGSSGGTQETQYF
TGTGCCAGCGGCTCTAGCGGGGGTACCCAAGAGACCCAGTACTTC
>15|TRBJ1-6|TRBD1|TRBV6-6
CAGRTGGNYNSPLHF
TGTGCCGGCAGGACAGGGGGCAACTATAATTCACCCCTCCACTTT
>13|TRBJ2-1|.|TRBV9
CASSVGGPYEQFF
TGTGCCAGCAGCGTGGGGGGTCCGTATGAGCAGTTCTTC
>13|TRBJ2-7|.|TRBV19
CASSSDRGYEQYF
TGTGCCAGTAGCTCGGACAGAGGCTACGAGCAGTACTTC
>15|TRBJ2-1|TRBD2|TRBV7-6
CASSRLAGAPNEQFF
TGTGCCAGCAGCCGACTAGCGGGAGCGCCCAATGAGCAGTTCTTC
>14|TRBJ1-1|.|TRBV18
CASSPRRGNTEAFF
TGTGCCAGCTCACCAAGAAGGGGGAACACTGAAGCTTTCTTT
>14|TRBJ2-5|.|TRBV10-1
CASSDTGVGGTQYF
TGCGCCAGCAGCGACACGGGAGTCGGGGGGACCCAGTACTTC
>14|TRBJ1-5|.|TRBV7-9
CASSPDRWMQPQHF
TGTGCCAGCAGCCCCGACAGGTGGATGCAGCCCCAGCATTTT
>16|TRBJ2-1|TRBD1|TRBV5-8
CASSPEVRGSYNEQFF
TGTGCCAGCAGCCCGGAGGTCAGGGGGTCCTACAATGAGCAGTTCTTC
>14|TRBJ2-7|TRBD2|TRBV9
CASSRSGRVYEQYF
TGTGCCAGCAGCCGTAGCGGGAGGGTGTACGAGCAGTACTTC
>15|TRBJ2-3|TRBD2|TRBV9
CASSFGTSGGNTQYF
TGTGCCAGCAGCTTTGGGACTAGCGGGGGAAATACGCAGTATTTT
>14|TRBJ1-5|.|TRBV5-5
CASSLFTGNQPQHF
TGTGCCAGCAGCTTGTTTACGGGGAATCAGCCCCAGCATTTT
>14|TRBJ2-7|TRBD2|TRBV2
CASSGSGRIYEQYF
TGTGCCAGCAGTGGGAGCGGGAGAATATACGAGCAGTACTTC
>15|TRBJ1-1|.|TRBV10-3
CAISETGPGGTEAFF
TGTGCCATCAGTGAGACCGGGCCGGGGGGCACTGAAGCTTTCTTT
>15|TRBJ2-1|.|TRBV7-9
CASSAQGANYNEQFF
TGTGCCAGCAGCGCCCAGGGTGCAAATTACAATGAGCAGTTCTTC
>14|TRBJ2-7|TRBD1|TRBV4-1
CASSPRQGAYEQYF
TGCGCCAGCAGCCCAAGACAGGGTGCCTACGAGCAGTACTTC
>17|TRBJ1-2|TRBD1|TRBV4-1
CASSQAGTVKSRGGYTF
TGCGCCAGCAGCCAAGCCGGGACAGTGAAATCACGGGGCGGCTACACCTTC
>13|TRBJ1-2|.|TRBV2
CASSRLGVDGYTF
TGTGCCAGCAGCCGGCTAGGGGTCGATGGCTACACCTTC
>15|TRBJ2-7|.|TRBV7-9
CASSGDRAGPYEQYF
TGTGCCAGCAGCGGAGATAGGGCAGGGCCCTACGAGCAGTACTTC
>13|TRBJ1-1|.|TRBV5-8
CASSLGGVTEAFF
TGTGCCAGCTCTTTGGGGGGTGTCACTGAAGCTTTCTTT
>14|TRBJ1-3|.|TRBV28
CASSTPGSGNTIYF
TGTGCCAGCAGTACACCAGGGTCTGGAAACACCATATATTTT
>11|TRBJ1-2|.|TRBV2
CASGPGGGYTF
TGTGCCAGCGGCCCGGGGGGTGGCTACACCTTC
>15|TRBJ1-1|.|TRBV27
CASSFIRGANTEAFF
TGTGCCAGCAGTTTTATCCGGGGGGCGAACACTGAAGCTTTCTTT
>16|TRBJ2-7|TRBD1|TRBV27
CASSSMLGDRPYEQYF
TGTGCCAGCAGTTCTATGCTAGGGGACAGACCCTACGAGCAGTACTTC
>14|TRBJ2-7|.|TRBV4-1
CASSQPRNTYEQYF
TGCGCCAGCAGCCAACCCAGGAATACCTACGAGCAGTACTTC
>17|TRBJ1-5|TRBD1|TRBV19
CASSIRGGQGSNQPQHF
TGTGCCAGTAGTATAAGGGGGGGACAGGGAAGCAATCAGCCCCAGCATTTT
>14|TRBJ1-4|.|TRBV9
CASSVAGADEKLFF
TGTGCCAGCAGCGTAGCTGGGGCGGATGAAAAACTGTTTTTT
>10|TRBJ2-7|.|TRBV29-1
CSVGDSPLYF
TGCAGCGTTGGGGACTCCCCGCTGTACTTC
>17|TRBJ1-5|.|TRBV2
CASSLFVGLNSNQPQHF
TGTGCCAGCAGCCTCTTCGTTGGACTCAATAGCAATCAGCCCCAGCATTTT
>21|TRBJ1-5|TRBD1|TRBV28
CASAELVRGQGIRIVNQPQHF
TGTGCCAGCGCTGAGTTGGTTCGAGGACAGGGGATTCGTATTGTGAATCAGCCCCAGCATTTT
>14|TRBJ1-3|TRBD1|TRBV2
CASSERTGGNTIYF
TGTGCCAGCAGTGAACGGACAGGGGGAAACACCATATATTTT
>18|TRBJ1-3|.|TRBV7-9
CASSPRGTEGLSGNTIYF
TGTGCCAGCAGCCCGAGAGGGACCGAGGGACTCTCTGGAAACACCATATATTTT
>13|TRBJ1-4|.|TRBV5-6
CASSLTAGEKLFF
TGTGCCAGCAGCTTGACTGCGGGTGAAAAACTGTTTTTT